This TCR beta chain was sequenced during a study of metastatic and nonmetastatic thyroid tumors. Thyroid surgery was preceded by no treatment in any patient. This clone was counted a few times. Its matching antigen is unknown. Using MiXCR, TCRdb reanalyzed the PCR reads. This table holds around 34,000 clones, 25% to 30% found once. Study-level points and caveats: It was reported that TCR beta diversity was significantly higher in malignant thyroid tumors than benign nodules, in blood and tumor.

The ends were cut back, 5 bases at V and 2 bases at J, with 17 bases in the middle. Germline values: CDR1 MDHEN, CDR2 SYDVKM. This CDR3 comprises 16 residues. The sequence was collected from a female donor with papillary thyroid cancer or a benign thyroid nodule (not recorded which). Some clones in this sample may be carry-over from other donors' samples. The chain carries TRBV28 and TRBJ2-3; D remains ambiguous. The sample consisted of blood. The CDR3 protein is CASSPVGRVNTDTQYF. DNA for the CDR3: TGTGCCAGCAGTCCCGTCGGTCGGGTAAACACAGATACGCAGTATTTT.